This T cell receptor (beta chain) stems from a study of spatial heterogeneity in lung cancer. For the study at large: After resection, follow-up PBMC samples were sequenced when available, at a median of about 26 months later.

Germline assignment: CDR1 SGHTA and CDR2 FQGTGA. This CDR3 is 13 amino acids long. Trimming removed 5 bases from V and 6 bases from J, with 11 bases in between. Time point here: blood at routine non-recurrence follow-up after resection. The input material, whole RNA from tumor, nontumor lung or frozen PBMC, was sequenced unsorted. This clonotype was counted ten times or more. Using its own MiXCR run on the 5' RACE reads, TCRdb lists one record per CDR3 protein. The sample shows tens of thousands of distinct CDR3 sequences, 5% to 6% of them seen only once. Here the sequenced sample was PBMCs, taken at follow-up. This clonotype was sampled from a male donor with early-stage non-small cell lung cancer. The chain carries TRBV7-3 and TRBJ1-5, with D tentatively TRBD1 (6 bases). CDR3: CASSQGSGQPQHF. CDR3 nucleotides: TGTGCCAGCAGCCAGGGGTCTGGTCAGCCCCAGCATTTT.